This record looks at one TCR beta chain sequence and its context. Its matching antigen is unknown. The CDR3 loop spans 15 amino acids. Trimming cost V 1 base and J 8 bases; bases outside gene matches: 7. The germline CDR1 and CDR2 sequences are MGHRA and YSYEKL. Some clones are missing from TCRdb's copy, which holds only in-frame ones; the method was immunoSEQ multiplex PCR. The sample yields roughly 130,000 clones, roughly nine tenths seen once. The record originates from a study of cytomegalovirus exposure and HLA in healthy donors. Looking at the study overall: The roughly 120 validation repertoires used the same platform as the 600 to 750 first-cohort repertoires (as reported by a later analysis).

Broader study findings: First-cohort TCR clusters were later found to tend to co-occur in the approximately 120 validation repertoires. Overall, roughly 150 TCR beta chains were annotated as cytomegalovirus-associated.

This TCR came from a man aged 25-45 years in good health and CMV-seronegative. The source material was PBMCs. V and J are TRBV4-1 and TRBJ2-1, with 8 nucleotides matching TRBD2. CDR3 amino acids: CASSQAPASGHEQFF. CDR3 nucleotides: TGCGCCAGCAGCCAAGCCCCGGCTAGCGGGCATGAGCAGTTCTTC.